This T cell receptor (beta chain) was captured in a study of blood T cell repertoires in COVID-19. As for the study in general: The United States, Italy and Spain provided the acute and convalescent COVID-19 samples.

V gave up 4 bases and J gave up 6 bases, with 13 bases separating them. CDR1 is LNHDA, CDR2 SQIVND, per germline (reference sequence). The CDR3 consists of 14 residues. Cohorts were determined from participant-reported clinical history. Under the authors' procedure: Amplified reference gene primers provided the basis for estimating nucleated cell counts. Only in-frame clones appear in the TCRdb table, and some are missing; sequencing was by immunoSEQ multiplex PCR. V and J calls and clone size are those listed in that table; D and trimming were worked out from the DNA. The data hold 150,000 to 200,000 clones, with approximately 73% observed a single time.

The source is a woman between 50 and 59 years old with acute COVID-19. Sequencing input: PBMCs or T cells enriched from blood (not recorded which). The V call is TRBV19, the J call TRBJ2-1, with D unresolved. The DNA for the CDR3 is TGTGCCAGTAGTACAGTCTCCCAGATCAATGAGCAGTTCTTC. This translates into CASSTVSQINEQFF.